The TCR beta chain described here comes from a study of neurological immune-mediated disorders. Study conclusions and caveats: HTLV-1-associated myelopathy had the most TCR clonal expansion, while multiple sclerosis had the least, a level that fell below healthy controls.

The cDNA was synthesized by means of template-switch 5'RACE, which was carried out with 10-nucleotide random UMIs. TCRdb redid the calling of the 5' RACE reads with MiXCR, one entry per CDR3 protein. The sample holds roughly 80,000 distinct CDR3 sequences; about 9.7% are singletons and the top ten take about 1.7%. 2 million unsorted PBMCs were stored in RNAlater at -80 °C before RNA extraction. At least ten counts were recorded for this clonotype. Its antigen is undetermined. The sequenced material came from PBMCs. This receptor was obtained from a man aged 50 or older in good health.

The CDR3 DNA follows: TGCGCCAGCAGCCAAGCCTTGGCGAGATTCCAAGAGACCCAGTACTTC. Its translation: CASSQALARFQETQYF. The J gene is TRBJ2-5, the V gene TRBV4-3; D gene ambiguous. Per germline, CDR1 LGHNA and CDR2 YSLEER. CDR3 length: 16 residues. The germline V and J ends were trimmed by 1 base and 1 base, with 13 bases remaining between them.